This T cell receptor (beta chain) was recorded in a study of human T cells and chemical hapten exposure. As for the study in general: For sensitization, 2% DPC was applied to a 2 cm by 2 cm patch of upper inner arm skin.

The library put unique molecular identifiers onto individual cDNA molecules. TCRdb redid the calling of the RACE reads with MiXCR, one entry per CDR3 protein. The data show more than 80,000 distinct CDR3 sequences, with about 10% seen just once and approximately 3.5% held by the top ten. Time point defined: patch test 3, about 24 weeks after DPC sensitization. Treatment defined: therapeutic diphenylcyclopropenone sensitization with weekly scalp DPC. Trimming pared 3 bases from V and 6 bases from J, leaving 12 bases between. The CDR3 has 14 amino acids. Germline CDR1 MNHNS, CDR2 SASEGT. The sequence was collected from a woman between 45 and 65 years old with alopecia areata. Some clones in this sample may be carry-over from other donors' samples. The chain couples TRBV6-1 to TRBJ1-5; D unresolved. The sample in question was whole blood, obtained in connection with sensitization to the hapten diphenylcyclopropenone (DPC). The CDR3 protein is CASSETGRAQPQHF. CDR3 DNA sequence: TGTGCCAGCAGTGAGACCGGGAGGGCTCAGCCCCAGCATTTT.